The 14 T cell receptor beta chains below come from one sample, sequenced in a study of human T cells and chemical hapten exposure. A single record per CDR3 protein comes from TCRdb applying MiXCR to the RACE reads. The sample has approximately 110,000 distinct CDR3 sequences; roughly 11% are singletons. The time point is: patch test 1, 2 weeks after DPC sensitization. The treatment denotes: therapeutic diphenylcyclopropenone sensitization with weekly scalp DPC. Sample: whole blood, taken in connection with sensitization to the hapten diphenylcyclopropenone (DPC). These receptors were collected from a woman aged 40 to 49 with alopecia areata. Some clones in this sample may be carry-over from other donors' samples.

This clonotype came up a few times. V usage is TRBV28 and J usage is TRBJ2-3; TRBD1 aligns across 10 bases. This CDR3 is 18 amino acids long. Per the germline V gene, CDR1 is MDHEN and CDR2 is SYDVKM. Germline trimming cut 5 bases from V and 8 bases from J; bases unmatched to any gene: 19. CDR3 nucleotide sequence: TGTGCCAGCAGTCCTCCCCCGGGGACAGGGGCCGCACATGGTACGCAGTATTTT. Amino acids: CASSPPPGTGAAHGTQYF.

This clonotype has only a few counts. The chain uses TRBV15 and TRBJ2-7; 15 bases are shared with TRBD2. The CDR3 is 16 amino acids. The ends lost 3 bases at V and 7 bases at J; junction bases unmatched: 7. Per germline, CDR1 LNHNV and CDR2 YYDKDF (reference sequence). The CDR3 sequence: CATSSEPGLAGGEQYF. CDR3 nucleotide sequence: TGTGCCACCAGCAGTGAACCGGGACTAGCGGGAGGTGAGCAGTACTTC.

This clonotype showed up just a few times. The chain carries TRBV10-3 and TRBJ2-7; D gene uncertain. The V gene's germline CDR1 is ENHRY and CDR2 SYGVKD. The CDR3 is made up of 13 amino acids. Between the trimmed V and J ends, which lost 4 bases and 3 bases, there was a span of 10 bases. DNA for the CDR3: TGTGCCATCAGTGGTGGGGTGGTCTACGAGCAGTACTTC. Translation: CAISGGVVYEQYF.

This clonotype was seen ten or more times. The chain combines TRBV3-1 with TRBJ1-2; no reliable D call. Trimming took off 4 bases at V and 6 bases at J, with 12 bases between the two ends. The germline V gene has CDR1 LGHDT and CDR2 YNNKEL (reference sequence). The CDR3 covers 13 residues. The CDR3 region has the DNA TGTGCCAGCAGCCCCAGGACGGTAGATGGCTACACCTTC. This translates into CASSPRTVDGYTF. Full variable domain (rest looked up from reference TRBV3-1 and TRBJ1-2): DTAVSQTPKYLVTQMGNDKSIKCEQNLGHDTMYWYKQDSKKFLKIMFSYNNKELIINETVPNRFSPKSPDKAHLNLHINSLELGDSAVYFCASSPRTVDGYTFGSGTRLTVV.

This clonotype was seen ten or more times. The chain is built from TRBV7-9 and TRBJ2-2, with 7 bases identical to TRBD1. Germline V gene data show CDR1 as SEHNR and CDR2 as FQNEAQ (reference sequence). V gave up 5 bases and J gave up 2 bases; unmatched junction bases: 8. The CDR3 contains 16 residues. The DNA for the CDR3 is TGTGCCAGCAGCCCACCGGGACAGTCTAACACCGGGGAGCTGTTTTTT. It codes for CASSPPGQSNTGELFF.

There are many counts of this clonotype. The chain links TRBV6-5 to TRBJ2-1, with TRBD1 identical over 7 bases. This CDR3 spans 15 amino acids. Germline CDR1 reads MNHEY; CDR2 reads SVGAGI. The V and J ends lost 7 bases and 1 base, in that order; junction bases with no gene match: 7. CDR3 protein: CASNRQGGSYNEQFF. The CDR3 DNA reads TGTGCCAGCAACCGACAGGGCGGATCCTACAATGAGCAGTTCTTC.

This chain links TRBV28 with TRBJ2-1; the match to TRBD2 covers 11 bases. Germline values: CDR1 MDHEN, CDR2 SYDVKM. The CDR3 is 17 amino acids. V dropped 0 bases and J dropped 9; count of bases not matched to a gene: 10. CDR3 nucleotide sequence: TGTGCCAGCAGTTTATGGGGTCTAGCGGGAGGTAGCGTTGAGCAGTTCTTC. Protein: CASSLWGLAGGSVEQFF.

With respect to this clonotype: Just one base apart from a much larger clone, this may be a read error. V usage is TRBV30 and J usage is TRBJ2-5; D not certain. The CDR3 extends over 16 amino acids. Between the trimmed V and J ends, which lost 0 bases and 3 bases, there was a span of 17 bases. Germline CDR1 is GTSNPN and CDR2 is SVGIG (reference sequence). The DNA for the CDR3 is TGTGCCTGGAGTGTACTGGCCCCGACGGTGGAAGAGACCCAGTACTTC. Protein: CAWSVLAPTVEETQYF.

Many counts were recorded for this clonotype. CDR3 amino acids: CASSPSQGQPYNEQFF. DNA for the CDR3: TGTGCCAGCAGCCCCTCACAGGGACAGCCCTACAATGAGCAGTTCTTC. This chain links TRBV7-2 with TRBJ2-1, with 7 bases matching TRBD1. Germline assignment: CDR1 SGHTA and CDR2 FQGNSA. V trimming: 5 bases; J trimming: 2 bases; junction bases outside the gene matches: 9. The CDR3 consists of 16 residues.

There are a few counts of this clonotype. This chain uses TRBV28 with TRBJ2-7, with 7 nucleotides matching TRBD1. CDR1 is MDHEN and CDR2 is SYDVKM in the germline V gene. CDR3 length equals 17 residues. V shed 2 bases, J shed 1 base, and the junction held 11 bases outside the gene matches. CDR3 sequence (DNA): TGTGCCAGCAGTTTAAGCCGGTGGGGCAGGGGGTCCTACGAGCAGTACTTC. Translated, it gives CASSLSRWGRGSYEQYF.

A few counts support this clonotype. The CDR3 DNA is TGTGCCAGCAGCCTCCTCGGACAGGCCGTTCACGAGCAGTACTTC. Protein sequence: CASSLLGQAVHEQYF. The chain links TRBV12-3 or TRBV12-4 to TRBJ2-7; 7 bases are shared with TRBD1. The CDR3 runs 15 residues. V was pared by 6 bases and J by 5 bases, with 13 bases of the junction left unmatched.

This clonotype was counted between two and nine times. The chain is built from TRBV2 and TRBJ2-2, with D perhaps assigned TRBD1 or TRBD2 (6 bases each). V was cut by 3 bases and J by 6 bases, with 14 bases left in between. The CDR3 is made up of 15 amino acids. CDR1 is SNHLY, CDR2 FYNNEI, per germline. The CDR3 DNA sequence: TGTGCCAGCAGTGATCCCGGGGGCTTTGCCGGGGAGCTGTTTTTT. Translated: CASSDPGGFAGELFF.

This clonotype has a handful of counts. The chain has TRBV28 and TRBJ2-1, with TRBD2 identical over 9 bases. Trimming at V came to 5 bases and at J to 2 bases, leaving 4 bases not matched to a gene. CDR1 MDHEN and CDR2 SYDVKM come from the germline V gene. The length of the CDR3 is 15 residues. The CDR3 DNA reads TGTGCCAGCAGTGAGCTAGCGGGAACCTACAATGAGCAGTTCTTC. This sequence encodes CASSELAGTYNEQFF.

This clonotype was counted only a few times. The chain employs TRBV20-1 and TRBJ2-3; either TRBD1 or TRBD2 may fit D (5 bases each). There are 15 residues in the CDR3. With 6 bases removed from V and 2 bases from J, the gap between germline ends came to 18 bases. Germline V gene data show CDR1 as DFQATT and CDR2 as SNEGSKA (reference sequence). The CDR3 is CSALQGERPTDTQYF. CDR3 sequence (DNA): TGCAGTGCCCTGCAGGGCGAGCGGCCCACAGATACGCAGTATTTT.